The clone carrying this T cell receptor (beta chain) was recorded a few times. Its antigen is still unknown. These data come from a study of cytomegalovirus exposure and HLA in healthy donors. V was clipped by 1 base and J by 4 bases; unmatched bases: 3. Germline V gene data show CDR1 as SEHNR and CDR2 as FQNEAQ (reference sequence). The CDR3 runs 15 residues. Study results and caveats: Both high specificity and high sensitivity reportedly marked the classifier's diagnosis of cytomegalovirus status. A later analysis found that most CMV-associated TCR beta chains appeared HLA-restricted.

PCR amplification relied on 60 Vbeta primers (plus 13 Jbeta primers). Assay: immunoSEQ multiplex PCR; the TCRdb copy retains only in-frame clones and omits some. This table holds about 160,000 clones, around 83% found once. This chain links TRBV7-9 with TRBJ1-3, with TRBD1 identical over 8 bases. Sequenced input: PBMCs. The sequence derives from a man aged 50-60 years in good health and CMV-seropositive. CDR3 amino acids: CASSLDGQGGNTIYF. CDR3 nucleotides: TGTGCCAGCAGCTTAGACGGACAGGGCGGAAACACCATATATTTT.